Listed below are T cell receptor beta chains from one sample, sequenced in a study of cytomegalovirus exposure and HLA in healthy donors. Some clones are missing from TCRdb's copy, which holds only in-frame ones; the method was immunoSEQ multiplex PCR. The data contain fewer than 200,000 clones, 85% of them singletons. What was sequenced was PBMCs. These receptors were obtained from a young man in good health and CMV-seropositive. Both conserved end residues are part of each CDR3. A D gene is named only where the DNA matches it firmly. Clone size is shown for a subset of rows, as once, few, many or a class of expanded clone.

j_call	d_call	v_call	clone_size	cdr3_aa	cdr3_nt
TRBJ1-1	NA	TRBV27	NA	CASSPNMRTEAFF	TGTGCCAGCAGTCCCAACATGAGGACTGAAGCTTTCTTT
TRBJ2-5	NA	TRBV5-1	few	CASRGEETQYF	TGCGCCAGCCGTGGAGAAGAGACCCAGTACTTC
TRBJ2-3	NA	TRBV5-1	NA	CASNRLWVSTDTQYF	TGCGCCAGCAACAGGTTATGGGTGAGCACAGATACGCAGTATTTT
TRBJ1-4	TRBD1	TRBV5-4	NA	CASSYTGGKKLFF	TGTGCCAGCAGCTATACAGGGGGGAAAAAACTGTTTTTT
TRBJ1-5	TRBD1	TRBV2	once	CASSQTGWNQPQHF	TGTGCCAGCAGTCAGACAGGGTGGAATCAGCCCCAGCATTTT
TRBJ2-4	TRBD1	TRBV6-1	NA	CASSRDRENIQYF	TGTGCCAGCAGCCGGGACAGGGAAAACATTCAGTACTTC
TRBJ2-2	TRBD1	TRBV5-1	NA	CASSTGQGRNTGELFF	TGCGCCAGCAGCACGGGACAGGGGAGGAACACCGGGGAGCTGTTTTTT
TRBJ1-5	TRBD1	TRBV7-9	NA	CASSHDRDGDQPQHF	TGTGCCAGCAGCCACGACAGGGACGGCGATCAGCCCCAGCATTTT
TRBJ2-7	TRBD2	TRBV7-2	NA	CASKRTSGSSYEQYF	TGTGCCAGCAAACGGACTAGCGGTTCATCCTACGAGCAGTACTTC
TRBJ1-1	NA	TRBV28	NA	CASSALVRTEAFF	TGTGCCAGCAGTGCCCTGGTCCGGACTGAAGCTTTCTTT
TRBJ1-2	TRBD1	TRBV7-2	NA	CASRTGGGYTF	TGTGCCAGCAGGACAGGGGGAGGCTACACCTTC
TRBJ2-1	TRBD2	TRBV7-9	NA	CASSLAMASGGPLEQFF	TGTGCCAGCAGCTTAGCAATGGCTAGCGGGGGGCCGCTCGAGCAGTTCTTC
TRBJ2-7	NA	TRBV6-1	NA	CASSEDRVYEQYF	TGTGCCAGCAGTGAGGACAGAGTCTACGAGCAGTACTTC
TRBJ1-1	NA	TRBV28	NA	CASSPGTTVTEAFF	TGTGCCAGCAGTCCCGGGACAACCGTCACTGAAGCTTTCTTT
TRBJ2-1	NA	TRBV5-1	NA	CASSLVHGNEQFF	TGCGCCAGCAGCTTGGTTCACGGGAATGAGCAGTTCTTC
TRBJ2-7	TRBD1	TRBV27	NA	CASSFKGQGLYEQYF	TGTGCCAGCAGCTTTAAGGGACAGGGGCTATACGAGCAGTACTTC
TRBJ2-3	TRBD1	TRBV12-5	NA	CASGLGIQGATDTQYF	TGTGCTAGTGGTTTGGGAATACAGGGGGCGACAGATACGCAGTATTTT
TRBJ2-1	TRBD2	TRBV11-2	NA	CASSPSGSGYNEQFF	TGTGCCAGCAGCCCTAGCGGGAGTGGCTACAATGAGCAGTTCTTC
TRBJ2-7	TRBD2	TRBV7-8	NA	CASSPLLAGVSYEQYF	TGTGCCAGCAGCCCACTACTAGCGGGGGTCTCCTACGAGCAGTACTTC
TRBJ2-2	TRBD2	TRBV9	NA	CASAKSTSGNTGELFF	TGTGCCAGCGCTAAATCTACTAGCGGTAACACCGGGGAGCTGTTTTTT
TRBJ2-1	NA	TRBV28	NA	CATASRNEQFF	TGTGCCACCGCTTCGAGGAATGAGCAGTTCTTC
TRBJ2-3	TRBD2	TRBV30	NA	CAWSRLAGGTDTQYF	TGTGCCTGGAGTCGACTAGCGGGGGGCACAGATACGCAGTATTTT
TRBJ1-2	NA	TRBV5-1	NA	CASSSRQARGGGYTF	TGCGCCAGCAGCTCCAGACAGGCCAGGGGTGGTGGCTACACCTTC
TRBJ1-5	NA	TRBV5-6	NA	CASSSGGAGNQPQHF	TGTGCCAGCAGCTCCGGAGGGGCAGGCAATCAGCCCCAGCATTTT
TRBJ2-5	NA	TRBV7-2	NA	CASSPVGGETQYF	TGTGCCAGCAGCCCCGTCGGGGGAGAGACCCAGTACTTC
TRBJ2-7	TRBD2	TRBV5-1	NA	CASSWQGRDGDEQYF	TGCGCCAGCAGCTGGCAAGGGAGGGACGGGGACGAGCAGTACTTC
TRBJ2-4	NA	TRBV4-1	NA	CASSQVIPSRDIQYF	TGCGCCAGCAGCCAAGTTATCCCGAGCCGGGACATTCAGTACTTC
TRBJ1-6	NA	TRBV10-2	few	CASSPGGSPLHF	TGCGCCAGCAGCCCCGGCGGATCTCCCCTCCACTTT
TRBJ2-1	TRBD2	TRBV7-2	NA	CASSKTGLAGAQFF	TGTGCCAGCAGCAAAACGGGACTAGCGGGGGCGCAGTTCTTC
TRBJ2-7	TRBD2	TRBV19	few	CASRAQREGSYEQYF	TGTGCCAGTAGGGCCCAGCGGGAGGGTTCCTACGAGCAGTACTTC
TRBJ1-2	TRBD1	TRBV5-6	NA	CASRRTGDSYGYTF	TGTGCCAGCAGACGGACAGGGGATTCCTATGGCTACACCTTC
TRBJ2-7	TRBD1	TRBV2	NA	CASSDVGQGAEQYF	TGTGCCAGCAGTGATGTGGGACAGGGAGCCGAGCAGTACTTC
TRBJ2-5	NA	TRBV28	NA	CASTLPYQETQYF	TGTGCCAGCACCCTCCCGTACCAAGAGACCCAGTACTTC
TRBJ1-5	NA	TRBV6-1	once	CASSEPHGRGNQPQHF	TGTGCCAGCAGTGAACCCCACGGACGGGGGAATCAGCCCCAGCATTTT
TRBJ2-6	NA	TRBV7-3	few	CASSIQGGGANVLTF	TGTGCCAGCAGCATCCAGGGTGGGGGGGCCAACGTCCTGACTTTC
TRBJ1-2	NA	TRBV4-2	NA	CASSLGQVGYGYTF	TGTGCCAGCAGCTTGGGGCAGGTTGGTTATGGCTACACCTTC
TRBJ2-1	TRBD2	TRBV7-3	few	CASSIGRANNEQFF	TGTGCCAGCAGCATCGGGAGGGCAAACAATGAGCAGTTCTTC
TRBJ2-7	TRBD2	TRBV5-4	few	CASSLQAGLAGGPYEQYF	TGTGCCAGCAGCTTGCAAGCGGGACTAGCGGGGGGGCCGTACGAGCAGTACTTC
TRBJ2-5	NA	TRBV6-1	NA	CASSGTLWTAQETQYF	TGTGCCAGCAGTGGAACTCTATGGACTGCCCAAGAGACCCAGTACTTC
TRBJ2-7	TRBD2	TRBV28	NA	CASSLRGTSGRAGKQYF	TGTGCCAGCAGTTTAAGGGGGACTAGCGGGAGGGCCGGTAAGCAGTACTTC
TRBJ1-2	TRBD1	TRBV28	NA	CASNPGTGSNYGYTF	TGTGCCAGCAACCCCGGGACAGGATCAAACTATGGCTACACCTTC
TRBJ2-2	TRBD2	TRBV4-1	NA	CASRWTSANTGELFF	TGCGCCAGCAGATGGACTAGCGCGAACACCGGGGAGCTGTTTTTT
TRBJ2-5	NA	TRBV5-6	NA	CASSSGGLQETQYF	TGTGCCAGCAGCTCGGGGGGCCTCCAAGAGACCCAGTACTTC
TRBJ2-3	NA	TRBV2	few	CASSAGGAFGTQYF	TGTGCCAGCAGTGCTGGCGGAGCTTTTGGTACGCAGTATTTT
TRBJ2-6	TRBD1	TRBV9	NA	CASSEHRDRGLSGANVLTF	TGTGCCAGCAGCGAGCACCGGGACAGGGGGCTCTCTGGGGCCAACGTCCTGACTTTC
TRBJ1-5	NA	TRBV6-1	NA	CASTLYSNQPQHF	TGTGCCAGCACACTATATAGCAATCAGCCCCAGCATTTT
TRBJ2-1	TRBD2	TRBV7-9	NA	CASSLPRASGSIYEQFF	TGTGCCAGCAGCTTACCGCGGGCTAGCGGGAGTATTTATGAGCAGTTCTTC